These 6 T cell receptor beta chains share one sample of origin, sequenced in a study of T-cell memory formation after mild COVID-19. TCRdb used MiXCR to reprocess the 5' RACE reads, holding one entry per CDR3 protein. The table lists 430,000 or so distinct CDR3 sequences, around a quarter of them singletons. Sample: PBMCs or a T cell subset sorted from them (not recorded which). The receptors were gathered from an adult woman who had mild COVID-19 (a few samples of this study predate the infection). Cell type and time point are not known.

This clonotype has more than one count but fewer than ten. This chain links TRBV5-1 with TRBJ1-2; no reliable D call. Trimming shortened V by 0 bases and J by 6 bases, and 15 bases separated the two germline ends. There are 15 residues in the CDR3. CDR1 is SGHRS, CDR2 YFSETQ, per germline. The DNA of the CDR3 is TGCGCCAGCAGCTTGGGGCAAGGCGAGGGCGATGGCTACACCTTC. As protein: CASSLGQGEGDGYTF. Supplemented by reference TRBV5-1 and TRBJ1-2, the full variable domain reads KAGVTQTPRYLIKTRGQQVTLSCSPISGHRSVSWYQQTPGQGLQFLFEYFSETQRNKGNFPGRFSGRQFSNSRSEMNVSTLELGDSALYLCASSLGQGEGDGYTFGSGTRLTVV.

The chain couples TRBV7-2 to TRBJ1-5; D uncertain. The CDR3 sequence is 17 residues long. Trimming removed 5 bases from V and 2 bases from J, with 19 bases in between. Germline CDR1 SGHTA, CDR2 FQGNSA. The CDR3 DNA reads as TGTGCCAGCAGCGGCTCGAGGTCCGGGTTCGGCAATCAGCCCCAGCATTTT. This gives the protein CASSGSRSGFGNQPQHF.

The J gene is TRBJ1-3, the V gene TRBV6-1, with a possible D match to TRBD1 (6 bases). Germline V lookup: CDR1 MNHNS, CDR2 SASEGT. The CDR3 is made up of 14 amino acids. V was shortened by 4 bases and J by 4 bases, with 11 bases between the two germline ends. The CDR3 coding sequence is TGTGCCAGCAGTGTCACAGGGACAGGAAACACCATATATTTT. Its protein product is CASSVTGTGNTIYF.

The CDR3 DNA sequence: TGCAGCGTTTTTCTCCGGGAGGTTGGGGAGCAGTACTTC. This codes for CSVFLREVGEQYF. The V call is TRBV29-1, the J call TRBJ2-7; 7 bases are a match to TRBD2. The CDR3 length is 13 residues. V lost 5 bases and J lost 7; bases outside the gene matches: 11. The germline gives CDR1 SQVTM, CDR2 ANQGSEA.

The gene calls are TRBV3-1 and TRBJ2-1; 9 nucleotides line up with TRBD2. CDR1 LGHDT and CDR2 YNNKEL come from the germline V gene (reference sequence). J lost 6 bases, V lost 1 base, and 19 bases had no gene match. CDR3 length: 20 amino acids. CDR3 nucleotides: TGTGCCAGCAGCCAAGTCACGAGCTTGGCGGGGGGGCCAAGGGGCAATGAGCAGTTCTTC. Residues: CASSQVTSLAGGPRGNEQFF.

This clonotype appeared a few times. The rearrangement uses TRBV7-6 and TRBJ2-7; no clear D gene. CDR1 and CDR2 from the germline V gene are SGHVS and FNYEAQ. The length of the CDR3 is 13 residues. The V end lost 1 base, the J end lost 6 bases, and 10 bases lay between the germline ends. The CDR3 protein is CASSLGGPSEQYF. The CDR3 DNA sequence: TGTGCCAGCAGCTTAGGAGGTCCAAGCGAGCAGTACTTC.